This paragraph reports one T cell receptor (beta chain). The CDR3 has 16 residues. V lost 4 bases, J lost 0 bases, and 16 bases lay in between. Germline V gene sequence: CDR1 SGHRS, CDR2 YFSETQ. The sample originates from a study of shared clonotypes between healthy human individuals. Sequencing used immunoSEQ multiplex PCR; TCRdb keeps in-frame clones, though not all of them. The table lists 2 million to 2.5 million clones, approximately 94% of them singletons. The sequence was obtained from a man younger than 30 in good health. Some clones in this sample may be carry-over from other donors' samples. The chain links TRBV5-1 to TRBJ1-2; D perhaps matches TRBD1 (6 bases). The sequenced material came from naive CD4+ T cells from PBMCs. As to subset: CD45RA+ positively selected. CDR3 nucleotide sequence: TGCGCCAGCAGCCCTGGAGGGACATCAGCTAACTATGGCTACACCTTC. Protein product: CASSPGGTSANYGYTF. Full variable domain (outside the CDR3, taken from reference TRBV5-1 and TRBJ1-2): KAGVTQTPRYLIKTRGQQVTLSCSPISGHRSVSWYQQTPGQGLQFLFEYFSETQRNKGNFPGRFSGRQFSNSRSEMNVSTLELGDSALYLCASSPGGTSANYGYTFGSGTRLTVV.